Sequencing of this T cell receptor (beta chain) was carried out in a study of shared clonotypes between healthy human individuals. Some clones are missing from TCRdb's copy, which holds only in-frame ones; the method was immunoSEQ multiplex PCR. Of over a million clones listed, around 98% were seen once; the top ten hold approximately 0.45%. V lost 6 bases to trimming and J lost 7 bases; unmatched junction nucleotides: 14. This CDR3 spans 17 amino acids. In germline, CDR1 is LNHDA, CDR2 SQIVND (reference sequence). This clone was recorded once. The sample consisted of naive CD4+ T cells sorted from blood. Subset defined: CD45RA+ positively selected. The chain combines TRBV19 with TRBJ2-1; 11 nucleotides line up with TRBD2. This clonotype was sampled from a man younger than 40 in good health. Here the CDR3 reads CASSPNLAGGPRNEQFF. CDR3 nucleotides: TGTGCCAGTAGCCCAAATTTAGCGGGAGGGCCGAGGAATGAGCAGTTCTTC.